The subject of this entry is one TCR beta chain. This clone was recorded only once. Its antigen is not yet known. Per-base quality was not reported, and no clone a single base away is much larger than it. The data originate from a study of OX40 agonist ivuxolimab in advanced cancers. In terms of the full investigation: Ivuxolimab was a fully human IgG2 agonistic monoclonal antibody targeting the costimulatory receptor OX40 (CD134). Intravenous ivuxolimab was administered to patients every 2 weeks at six dose levels: 0.01, 0.1, 0.3, 1.5, 3 and 10 mg/kg. Of the approximately 53 patients in dose escalation, some 19 had hepatocellular carcinoma, around 15 had melanoma, 9 had renal cell carcinoma and 9 had head and neck cancer. In the dose-escalation cohort, 75% to 85% of patients were male, and the mean age was 60 years with a range of 23 to 79. Prior anti-PD-1, anti-PD-L1 or anti-CTLA-4 therapy was permitted, and checkpoint inhibitors had been received by about two fifths of dose-escalation patients. Three dose-escalation patients achieved partial responses, one with hepatocellular carcinoma and two with cutaneous melanoma. Peripheral TCRbeta sequencing aimed to test whether ivuxolimab altered TCR sequence diversity and caused clonal T-cell expansion. The paper describes the monotherapy dose-escalation part (N ≈ 52 patients) of the phase I trial of ivuxolimab.

The trial excluded patients who had a history of autoimmune disease or were on systemic immunosuppression. Peripheral blood for TCR sequencing was collected from all dose cohorts at baseline, on cycle 4 day 1, and on cycle 7 day 1. The samples were taken from a phase I, first-in-human, multicenter, open-label dose-escalation trial of ivuxolimab. The trial enrolled adults with locally advanced or metastatic head and neck squamous cell, hepatocellular, melanoma or renal cell carcinoma. CD4+ and CD8+ T cells were sorted separately from peripheral blood before TCR sequencing. Genomic DNA was extracted from sorted cells for sequencing of the TCRbeta CDR3 region. The immunoSEQ Assay was used to sequence the TCRbeta CDR3 regions. The immuneACCESS repertoire file appears here via TCRdb, limited to in-frame rearrangements. These files lack a portion of the clones; in checked studies, under half of the deficit traces to unresolved V genes, and the cause of the others is not known. The sample profile shows 53,000 or so clones; approximately 83% of them were found once. The ten most abundant clones make up roughly 13% of the sample.

The paper as a whole reports these results and caveats: At doses of 0.1 to 3.0 mg/kg, clonal expansion of both CD4+ and CD8+ T cells in blood was seen between baseline and week 6. After ivuxolimab, more expanded clones were found on average in CD8+ T cells than in CD4+ T cells. The antigen specificity of the peripheral T cells that underwent clonal expansion was not determined. Low levels of normalized T-cell clonal expansion were also seen in some patients who did not respond. In the 0.1-3.0 mg/kg groups, partial responders were among the patients with the lowest normalized peripheral clonal expansion, particularly in CD8+ T cells.

Inclusive of the bounding cysteine and phenylalanine, the CDR3 is 12 residues long. Only the CDR3 part of the read is kept: 36 bases, read in frame from the first base. CDR1 and CDR2, looked up from the germline V gene, are SNHLY and FYNNEI. The germline ends are 9 bases apart after V is trimmed by 8 bases and J by 5 bases. This clonotype was sampled from an adult with an advanced solid tumor such as melanoma, head and neck, liver or kidney cancer. This receptor chain uses TRBV2 and TRBJ1-4; the D gene is perhaps TRBD1, from 5 matching bases. Source: CD4+ or CD8+ T cells sorted from blood, taken in a trial of the OX40 agonist ivuxolimab. The CDR3 in this case is CASGWGNEKLFF. At the DNA level, the sequence is TGTGCCAGCGGGTGGGGGAATGAAAAACTGTTTTTT.